Presented here are 18 T cell receptor beta chains from one specimen sequenced in a study of shared clonotypes between healthy human individuals. Only CD45RO-negative cells positively selected for CCR7 counted as naive CD8 cells, so terminally differentiated effector memory CD45RA+ cells were excluded. TCRdb keeps only in-frame clones here, not all; method: immunoSEQ multiplex PCR. The sample includes some 2.1 million clones, roughly 93% of them seen just once. Sequencing input: naive CD8+ T cells from PBMCs. These receptors were collected from a young man in good health. Some clones in this sample may be carry-over from other donors' samples.

The chain couples TRBV6-4 to TRBJ2-2, with D hard to call. The V gene lost 6 bases and the J gene lost 9 bases, with 11 bases spanning the gap. The CDR3 has 12 amino acids. The germline V gene has CDR1 MRHNA and CDR2 SNTAGT. The CDR3 DNA sequence: TGTGCCAGCAGAGCTCCCTCCAGGGAGCTGTTTTTT. This encodes CASRAPSRELFF.

The CDR3: CASSYASIHEQFF. DNA for the CDR3: TGTGCCAGCAGTTACGCTAGCATCCATGAGCAGTTCTTC. The gene calls are TRBV6-5 and TRBJ2-1; TRBD2 is a possible D gene (5 bases). The CDR3 extends over 13 amino acids. CDR1 and CDR2 (germline): MNHEY, SVGAGI. Between the trimmed V and J ends, which lost 2 bases and 8 bases, there was a span of 10 bases.

This rearrangement joins TRBV28 to TRBJ1-3, with D perhaps TRBD1 (6 bases). V lost 6 bases and J 0 bases, leaving 9 bases between the germline ends. Germline V gene lookup returns CDR1 MDHEN and CDR2 SYDVKM. The CDR3 is 14 amino acids. The CDR3: CASSPDSSGNTIYF. The CDR3 DNA follows: TGTGCCAGCAGCCCGGACAGCTCTGGAAACACCATATATTTT. The full variable domain, rest sourced from reference TRBV28 and TRBJ1-3, is DVKVTQSSRYLVKRTGEKVFLECVQDMDHENMFWYRQDPGLGLRLIYFSYDVKMKEKGDIPEGYSVSREKKERFSLILESASTNQTSMYLCASSPDSSGNTIYFGEGSWLTVV.

The chain recombines TRBV18 with TRBJ2-1; 7 positions agree with TRBD2. The CDR3 extends over 19 amino acids. Germline-derived CDR1 and CDR2 are KGHSH and LQKENI. V dropped 6 bases and J dropped 8; count of bases not matched to a gene: 25. In DNA, the CDR3 is TGTGCCAGCTCTCATGGTTACCTCGGGGCCAGCGGGACGGCGGATGAGCAGTTCTTC. Its translation: CASSHGYLGASGTADEQFF.

The V and J genes are TRBV27 and TRBJ1-1; D ambiguous. The germline V gene has CDR1 MNHEY and CDR2 SMNVEV (reference sequence). Trimming took 8 bases from V and 8 from J, leaving 12 bases between them. This CDR3 is built from 11 residues. This chain's CDR3 is CASGNGVEAFF. CDR3 nucleotide sequence: TGTGCCAGCGGCAATGGGGTAGAAGCTTTCTTT.

The chain carries TRBV9 and TRBJ2-7, with D maybe TRBD1 (5 bases). Per the germline V gene, CDR1 is SGDLS and CDR2 is YYNGEE. This CDR3 contains 12 residues. V was trimmed by 4 bases and J by 6 bases, leaving 11 bases between them. CDR3 region: CASSSQGLEQYF. The CDR3 DNA reads as TGTGCCAGCAGCTCCCAGGGCCTCGAGCAGTACTTC.

For the CDR3, the DNA is TGCGCCAGCAGTGAGTCGCCTAGCGGGTCCCACGAGCAGTACTTC. Its protein product is CASSESPSGSHEQYF. This chain links TRBV10-2 with TRBJ2-7; 8 bases map to TRBD2. CDR3 length: 15 amino acids. The J segment lost 5 bases and the V segment lost 0 bases, leaving 6 bases of the junction unmatched. The germline V gene encodes CDR1 WSHSY and CDR2 SAAADI.

This clone showed up just a few times. The chain couples TRBV5-1 to TRBJ2-3; D uncertain. Germline CDR1 is SGHRS and CDR2 is YFSETQ. With 4 bases removed from V and 4 bases from J, the gap between germline ends came to 25 bases. CDR3 length: 18 residues. DNA of the CDR3: TGCGCCAGCAGCCATTCGACGCCTGGGTGGGTATCCCCAGATACGCAGTATTTT. It translates to CASSHSTPGWVSPDTQYF. The complete variable domain, with remaining parts taken from reference TRBV5-1 and TRBJ2-3, reads KAGVTQTPRYLIKTRGQQVTLSCSPISGHRSVSWYQQTPGQGLQFLFEYFSETQRNKGNFPGRFSGRQFSNSRSEMNVSTLELGDSALYLCASSHSTPGWVSPDTQYFGPGTRLTVL.

The chain links TRBV4-3 to TRBJ2-7; D remains unclear. CDR3 length equals 13 residues. V was pared by 4 bases and J by 4 bases, with 11 bases between. Germline CDR1 is LGHNA and CDR2 is YSLEER. CDR3 in DNA: TGCGCCAGCAGCCCGAGCCTCAATTACGAGCAGTACTTC. Translated, it gives CASSPSLNYEQYF.

The J gene is TRBJ2-1, the V gene TRBV9; D gene unclear. V dropped 4 bases and J dropped 11 bases, with 13 bases sitting between them. Looked up from germline, CDR1 is SGDLS and CDR2 is YYNGEE. The length of the CDR3 is 12 residues. CDR3 loop: CASSLLGKKQFF. DNA for the CDR3: TGTGCCAGCAGCCTCCTGGGGAAGAAGCAGTTCTTC. Full variable domain (remainder filled in from reference TRBV9 and TRBJ2-1): DSGVTQTPKHLITATGQRVTLRCSPRSGDLSVYWYQQSLDQGLQFLIQYYNGEERAKGNILERFSAQQFPDLHSELNLSSLELGDSALYFCASSLLGKKQFFGPGTRLTVL.

This chain connects TRBV7-3 to TRBJ2-5; TRBD2 agrees at 10 bases. V shed 2 bases and J 5 bases; nucleotides not matched to a gene: 8. This CDR3 contains 16 residues. Germline loops: CDR1 SGHTA, CDR2 FQGTGA. The CDR3 reads CASSLVAGGVRETQYF. DNA for the CDR3: TGTGCCAGCAGCTTAGTAGCGGGAGGAGTCAGGGAGACCCAGTACTTC.

The genes are TRBV11-2 and TRBJ2-7, with TRBD2 matching over 10 bases. The CDR3 length is 15 residues. Per the germline V gene, CDR1 is SGHAT and CDR2 is FQNNGV. Unmatched junction bases numbered 7, after V lost 5 bases and J lost 3 bases. CDR3 in amino acids: CASSLRTSGYYEQYF. The CDR3 nucleotides read TGTGCCAGCAGCCTCAGGACTAGCGGCTACTACGAGCAGTACTTC.

V gene TRBV21-1 combines with J gene TRBJ1-5. TRBV21-1 is tagged as a pseudogene. The CDR3 spans 15 residues. The CDR3 nucleotides are TGTGCCAGCAGCAAATACCCGACGGCCGAGGAACCCCAGCATTTT. Its translation is CASSKYPTAEEPQHF.

CDR3 bases: TGTGCCAGCAGCGCCGAACAGGCAGTGGCAGATACGCAGTATTTT. Its protein is CASSAEQAVADTQYF. The V call is TRBV7-8, the J call TRBJ2-3; weak D call: TRBD1 (5 bases). The CDR3 has 15 residues. Between the trimmed V and J ends, which lost 5 bases and 4 bases, there was a span of 16 bases. Germline V gene data show CDR1 as SGHVS and CDR2 as FQNEAQ.

The rearrangement joins TRBV7-9 to TRBJ2-3, with D perhaps TRBD1 or TRBD2 (5 bases each). The germline V gene has CDR1 SEHNR and CDR2 FQNEAQ (reference sequence). This CDR3 comprises 14 residues. Trimming took off 2 bases at V and 4 bases at J, with 10 bases between the two ends. The CDR3 here is CASSLTVGADTQYF. The CDR3 nucleotides are TGTGCCAGCAGCTTAACAGTGGGGGCAGATACGCAGTATTTT.

The chain combines TRBV9 with TRBJ2-5; TRBD1 matches at 7 bases. V lost 3 bases, J lost 5 bases, and 10 bases stayed unmatched. The CDR3 has 15 residues. Germline loops: CDR1 SGDLS, CDR2 YYNGEE. CDR3 loop: CASSARTGIAETQYF. In DNA form, the CDR3 reads TGTGCCAGCAGCGCCCGGACAGGTATAGCGGAGACCCAGTACTTC.

The chain is built from TRBV19 and TRBJ2-3; D is possibly TRBD1 (5 bases). CDR3 length: 13 residues. In germline, CDR1 is LNHDA, CDR2 SQIVND (reference sequence). Trimming removed 2 bases from V and 4 bases from J, with 7 bases in between. DNA for the CDR3: TGTGCCAGTAGTATAAGGGGTCCAGATACGCAGTATTTT. Amino acid sequence: CASSIRGPDTQYF.

V is TRBV9 and J is TRBJ2-2, with D maybe TRBD1 (6 bases). The V gene's germline CDR1 is SGDLS and CDR2 YYNGEE. Trimming shortened V by 3 bases and J by 0 bases, and 12 bases separated the two germline ends. The CDR3 runs 16 residues. Written as DNA, the CDR3 is TGTGCCAGCAGCGAATACAGGGACGCGAACACCGGGGAGCTGTTTTTT. This encodes CASSEYRDANTGELFF. Drawing the rest from reference TRBV9 and TRBJ2-2, the complete variable domain is DSGVTQTPKHLITATGQRVTLRCSPRSGDLSVYWYQQSLDQGLQFLIQYYNGEERAKGNILERFSAQQFPDLHSELNLSSLELGDSALYFCASSEYRDANTGELFFGEGSRLTVL.